This T cell receptor (beta chain) stems from a study of regulatory T cells in long-lasting Graves disease. Study background: Graves' patients with a new diagnosis had received antithyroid drugs under 3 months.

General observations from the study: Newly diagnosed Graves' patients had higher TCR diversity than persistent ones.

CDR1 is DFQATT, CDR2 SNEGSKA, per germline (reference sequence). The CDR3 has 13 amino acids. Trimming left V 6 bases short and J 7 bases short, with 13 bases between. Relying on iRepertoire HTBI primers and Arm-PCR of CDR3 regions, the team built TCR beta libraries. Each CDR3 protein gets one entry after TCRdb re-called the multiplex PCR reads with MiXCR. Altogether 530,000 or so distinct CDR3 sequences are present, approximately 13% being singletons, with the ten largest covering roughly a tenth. Sample time point: newly diagnosed GD, antithyroid drugs for less than 3 months. Construction of the TCR library relied on RNA isolated from PBMCs. This clonotype was recorded at least ten times. No antigen is known for it. This same sample was also taken into another study, of T cells in Graves' hyperthyroidism and ophthalmopathy. That source reports: Across 18 months, stable Graves' hyperthyroidism was marked by no progression to ophthalmopathy.

This receptor was identified in a man aged 25-45 years with Graves disease. The input for sequencing was peripheral blood mononuclear cells (PBMCs), taken at new diagnosis, from a patient treated with antithyroid drugs. This chain connects TRBV20-1 to TRBJ1-6, with TRBD1 as a possible D gene (6 bases). Here the CDR3 DNA reads TGCAGTGCCCTGAACAGGGCGAATTCACCCCTCCACTTT. Protein: CSALNRANSPLHF.